This TCR beta chain originates from a study of cytomegalovirus exposure and HLA in healthy donors. The study's findings and limits: In vitro experiments confirmed that three CMV-associated chains were specific for CMV antigens. High sensitivity and specificity were reportedly achieved when the classifier diagnosed cytomegalovirus status. The study recorded 150 to 200 TCR beta chains that were cytomegalovirus-associated.

In the case of this clone: Antigen unknown.

The CDR3 contains 13 residues. Germline V gene data show CDR1 as LNHDA and CDR2 as SQIVND (reference sequence). V gave up 5 bases and J gave up 1 base, with 8 bases separating them. Using immunoSEQ multiplex PCR, the repertoire was profiled, and TCRdb retains in-frame clones only, with some absent. The data hold 200,000 or so clones, with roughly 84% observed a single time. The material sequenced was PBMCs. The TCR sequence derives from a woman aged 30 to 39 in good health and CMV-seropositive. V gene TRBV19 combines with J gene TRBJ1-1, with D uncertain. CDR3 sequence reads: CASSLQRNTEAFF. CDR3 DNA: TGTGCCAGTAGTCTACAGAGGAACACTGAAGCTTTCTTT.